This T cell receptor (beta chain) is from a study of blood T cell repertoires in COVID-19 (dated by TCRdb to 2020 to 2021). Study-level background: The collaborator samples originated in the United States, Italy and Spain and spanned the acute and convalescent phases of COVID-19. The samples were drawn from two sources: the first 160 participants of the ongoing ImmuneRACE study, and 950 to 1,500 subjects contributed by 6 global collaborators. The dataset comprised deeply sampled blood TCRbeta repertoires from subjects exposed to, actively infected with, or recovered from COVID-19. A de-identified subject ID, COVID-19 status, age in years and sex were almost always included in the sample metadata. Where HLA class I and class II types were available, the types were taken from metadata supplied by the sample provider, not from assay-based typing. The material from the prospective study consisted of cDNA or gDNA derived from T cells, B-cell-depleted T cells, or PBMCs. The repertoires were released in a freely available public database intended as a resource for research on the immune response to SARS-CoV-2. Findings and caveats that apply to the study as a whole: The amount of clinical and demographic metadata varied by source and participant and was provided uncurated.

TCRbeta CDR3 regions were amplified from genomic DNA using the immunoSEQ Assay, a bias-controlled multiplex PCR. The study's own analysis went as follows. Within the assay, amplification of reference gene primers was used to estimate how many nucleated cells each sample contained. Sequence reads were collapsed and filtered to measure the absolute abundance of every unique TCRbeta CDR3 rearrangement. For each sample, productive Simpson clonality was calculated by taking the square root of Simpson's diversity index across productive rearrangements. The table was pulled from immuneACCESS by TCRdb, which kept in-frame rearrangements only. Such tables lose some clones; where checked, under half of the loss comes from unresolved V genes, and the rest has no known cause. D and trimming were read from the DNA, whereas the V and J calls and clone size are those reported in that table. Within this sample are roughly 180,000 clones, with roughly 84% of them counted one time only. Jointly, the top ten make up around 13% of the sample.

In the prospective study, participants were about 18 to 95 years old, resided in about two dozen geographic areas of the United States, and were enrolled through a virtual design. Cohort assignment in the prospective study relied on participant-reported clinical history from a screening survey and a study questionnaire. ImmuneRACE Cohort 3 recovered participants were defined by two consecutive negative NP/OP PCR tests, healthcare professional clearance, or symptom resolution. Mobile phlebotomists in the prospective study collected whole blood, serum and a nasopharyngeal or oropharyngeal swab from every participant. Prospective study participants could optionally give additional blood draws and questionnaires over an approximately two-month period. Prospective study blood samples were shipped either frozen or at room temperature before DNA extraction. Taken from cysteine to phenylalanine, the CDR3 has 14 residues. Of all the DNA, just the CDR3 is kept, 42 bases in frame from base 1. Sequences SGHAT (CDR1) and FQDESV (CDR2) are obtained from the germline V gene (reference sequence). V is reduced by 3 bases and J by 5 bases, leaving a spacing of 13 bases between them.

A note on this clone: Its antigen specificity is not known. Base qualities are missing; no much larger clone stands one base away.

The chain is assembled from TRBV11-1 and TRBJ2-5; the D gene cannot be named for sure. This sequence originates from a woman aged 60-70 years who had recovered from COVID-19. The sample was PBMCs or T cells enriched from blood (not recorded which). The DNA is as follows: TGTGCCAGCAGCTTTTCCCTGGGCTGGGAGACCCAGTACTTC. The translation is CASSFSLGWETQYF.